The 15 T cell receptor beta chains listed next were all sequenced from one sample in a study of breast tumors, draining lymph nodes, adjacent tissues. MiXCR was run by TCRdb on the multiplex PCR reads, yielding one entry per CDR3 protein. This table holds under 45,000 distinct CDR3 sequences, about 36% found once. Source material: breast tumor tissue. The receptors stem from a female donor with breast cancer. Some clones in this sample may be carry-over from other donors' samples.

Remarks on this clonotype: An end of the junction does not agree with germline; a read error may underlie this. The V call is TRBV20-1, the J call TRBJ2-7; 8 positions match TRBD1. Germline-derived CDR1 and CDR2 are DFQATT and SNEGSKA (reference sequence). This CDR3 is built from 15 residues. The CDR3 loop reads CSARARDRSKYGQYF. The CDR3 bases are TGCAGTGCTAGAGCCCGGGACAGGTCCAAGTACGGGCAGTACTTC.

This sequence joins TRBV6-5 and TRBJ2-2; TRBD2 matches at 7 bases. Germline lookup yields CDR1 MNHEY and CDR2 SVGAGI. V dropped 6 bases and J dropped 4; count of bases not matched to a gene: 8. The CDR3 totals 15 residues. CDR3 nucleotides: TGTGCCAGCAGGCGTATGGGGGGGACCACCGGGGAGCTGTTTTTT. Its protein product is CASRRMGGTTGELFF.

This chain connects TRBV7-2 to TRBJ2-1; 12 bases fit TRBD2. Trimming removed 2 bases from V and 5 bases from J; junction bases left unmatched: 4. Per the germline V gene, CDR1 is SGHTA and CDR2 is FQGNSA. The CDR3 extends over 16 amino acids. Here the CDR3 DNA reads TGTGCCAGCAGCTTAAGGACTAGCGGGGCGGACAATGAGCAGTTCTTC. Translation: CASSLRTSGADNEQFF.

In this sample, this clonotype turned up many times. V is TRBV11-1 and J is TRBJ2-7; 9 bases line up with TRBD1. Germline values: CDR1 SGHAT, CDR2 FQDESV (reference sequence). The V gene end was trimmed by 1 base and the J gene end by 3 bases; junction bases not matched to a gene: 7. The CDR3 runs 16 residues. DNA for the CDR3: TGTGCCAGCAGCTTAGTCCCGGGACAGGGTGGCTACGAGCAGTACTTC. This translates into CASSLVPGQGGYEQYF.

This clonotype has just a few counts. V usage is TRBV28 and J usage is TRBJ1-4; 7 nucleotides line up with TRBD1. The V gene's germline CDR1 is MDHEN and CDR2 SYDVKM. The CDR3 totals 14 residues. V shed 6 bases, J shed 7 bases, and the junction held 8 bases outside the gene matches. The chain's CDR3 is CASRAGGATEKLFF. The CDR3 DNA sequence: TGTGCCAGCAGGGCAGGGGGAGCGACTGAAAAACTGTTTTTT.

This clonotype was counted many times. The chain carries TRBV20-1 and TRBJ2-4; D uncertain. V was clipped by 3 bases and J by 9 bases, with 15 bases between them. The CDR3 covers 13 residues. CDR1 is DFQATT, CDR2 SNEGSKA, per germline (reference sequence). The CDR3 loop is CSASSSTVAIQYF. CDR3 DNA: TGCAGTGCTAGCTCGTCGACCGTGGCCATTCAGTACTTC.

This clonotype was observed at least ten times. V usage is TRBV5-4 and J usage is TRBJ2-7, with D hard to call. V was pared by 4 bases and J by 0 bases, with 11 bases between. The CDR3 covers 14 residues. Germline V gene sequence: CDR1 SGHNT, CDR2 YYREEE (reference sequence). CDR3 DNA sequence: TGTGCCAGCAGCCCGTCTCGAGTCTCCTACGAGCAGTACTTC. Protein sequence: CASSPSRVSYEQYF.

The sample holds many counts of this clonotype. The chain's CDR3 is CSARDPAGGQPDTQYF. CDR3 nucleotide sequence: TGCAGTGCTAGAGATCCAGCGGGAGGGCAGCCAGATACGCAGTATTTT. The rearrangement links TRBV20-1 to TRBJ2-3; 10 bases match TRBD2. The V segment lost 0 bases and the J segment 4 bases; nucleotides outside the gene matches: 7. The CDR3 sequence is 16 residues long. Germline loops: CDR1 DFQATT, CDR2 SNEGSKA (reference sequence).

Many counts were recorded for this clonotype. The chain combines TRBV2 with TRBJ2-7; TRBD1 agrees at 7 bases. The CDR3 loop spans 14 amino acids. V was clipped by 6 bases and J by 0 bases; unmatched bases: 5. Germline V gene lookup returns CDR1 SNHLY and CDR2 FYNNEI. CDR3 nucleotide sequence: TGTGCCAGCAGGGGGGACAGAACCTCCTACGAGCAGTACTTC. Translated: CASRGDRTSYEQYF.

This clonotype was counted at least ten times. The chain employs TRBV11-3 and TRBJ1-2; the D is unclear. CDR1 is SGHNT, CDR2 YENEEA, per germline. The length of the CDR3 is 15 residues. Deletions cut 0 bases from V and 4 bases from J, with 12 bases between. The CDR3 region has the DNA TGTGCCAGCAGCTTAGATGGCCGGGTAGGCTATGGCTACACCTTC. Translation: CASSLDGRVGYGYTF.

About this clonotype itself: This may arise from a read error, as a much more abundant clone is one base away. V gene TRBV6-5 combines with J gene TRBJ2-7; D gene unclear. This CDR3 contains 15 residues. Germline V lookup: CDR1 MNHEY, CDR2 SVGAGI. The CDR3 loop reads CAGSYSIDPSYEQYF. The CDR3 DNA follows: TGTGCCGGCAGTTACTCGATAGACCCATCCTACGAGCAGTACTTC.

This clonotype has ten or more counts. The chain employs TRBV10-3 and TRBJ2-7, with TRBD2 matching 14 bases. The ends lost 10 bases at V and 4 bases at J; junction bases unmatched: 6. The CDR3 contains 14 residues. Looked up from germline, CDR1 is ENHRY and CDR2 is SYGVKD. The DNA for the CDR3 is TGTGCCACCAAAGGGACTAGCGGGAGATACGAGCAGTACTTC. This gives the protein CATKGTSGRYEQYF.

This clonotype is medium-sized in the sample. The rearrangement joins TRBV20-1 to TRBJ2-7; D possibly uses TRBD1 or TRBD2 (6 bases each). Germline loops: CDR1 DFQATT, CDR2 SNEGSKA (reference sequence). The CDR3 consists of 15 residues. Trimming removed 0 bases from V and 0 bases from J, with 12 bases in between. The CDR3 is CSARDNGGISYEQYF. The CDR3 DNA reads as TGCAGTGCTAGAGATAACGGGGGCATCTCCTACGAGCAGTACTTC.

This clonotype was detected ten times or more. The CDR3 sequence: CASSHTGTGVETQYF. CDR3 coding DNA: TGTGCCAGCAGTCATACCGGGACAGGGGTAGAGACCCAGTACTTC. This chain uses TRBV6-1 with TRBJ2-5; 10 bases fit TRBD1. Germline values: CDR1 MNHNS, CDR2 SASEGT. Trimming took 5 bases from V and 4 from J; bases not matched to a gene: 7. This CDR3 has 15 residues.

Within the sample, this clonotype is medium-sized. This sequence joins TRBV20-1 and TRBJ2-6; no definite D call. CDR1 is DFQATT and CDR2 is SNEGSKA in the germline V gene (reference sequence). CDR3 length equals 13 residues. Trimming cost V 6 bases and J 0 bases, with 6 bases left between them. The CDR3 DNA follows: TGCAGTGCCATTAACTCTGGGGCCAACGTCCTGACTTTC. This translates into CSAINSGANVLTF.